The T cell receptor beta chain under discussion was sequenced for a study of T-cell reconstitution after alpha-beta-depleted transplantation in children. The authors prepared the TCRbeta library with unique molecular identifiers. TCRdb re-called the PCR reads through MiXCR, storing one row per CDR3 protein. The sample has 800,000 to 1,000,000 distinct CDR3 sequences; 25% to 30% are singletons. Study outcomes and limitations: T-cell numbers and diversity one year post-transplant derived largely from freshly generated T cells.

CDR1 and CDR2 (germline): SGDLS, YYNGEE. The CDR3 extends over 16 amino acids. The V end lost 3 bases, the J end lost 5 bases, and 17 bases lay between the germline ends. Comment on this clonotype: As yet, its antigen is unknown.

This material consisted of PBMCs, mostly from graft donor cells, taken 360 days after TCRalphabeta/CD19-depleted stem cell transplant. The clonotype comes from a boy in the first two years of life who had a stem cell transplant for SCID, so the T cells may come from the graft donor. V and J are TRBV9 and TRBJ1-4; maybe TRBD1 (5 bases). The CDR3 DNA follows: TGTGCCAGCAGCGCGTGGGCCGGGACTCTCAATGAAAAACTGTTTTTT. It codes for CASSAWAGTLNEKLFF.